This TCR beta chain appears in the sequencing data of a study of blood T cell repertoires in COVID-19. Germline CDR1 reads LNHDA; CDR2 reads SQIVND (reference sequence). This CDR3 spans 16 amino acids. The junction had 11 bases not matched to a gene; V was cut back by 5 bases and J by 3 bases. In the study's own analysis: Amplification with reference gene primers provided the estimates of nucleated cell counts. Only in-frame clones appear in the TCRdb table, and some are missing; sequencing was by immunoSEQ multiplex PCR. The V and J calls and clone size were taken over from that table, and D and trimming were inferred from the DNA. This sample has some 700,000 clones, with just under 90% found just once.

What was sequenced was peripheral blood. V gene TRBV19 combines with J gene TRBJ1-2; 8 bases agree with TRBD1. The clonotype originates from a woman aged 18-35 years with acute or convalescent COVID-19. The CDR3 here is CASSQLDREGYYGYTF. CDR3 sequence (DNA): TGTGCCAGTAGTCAATTGGACAGGGAGGGGTACTATGGCTACACCTTC.